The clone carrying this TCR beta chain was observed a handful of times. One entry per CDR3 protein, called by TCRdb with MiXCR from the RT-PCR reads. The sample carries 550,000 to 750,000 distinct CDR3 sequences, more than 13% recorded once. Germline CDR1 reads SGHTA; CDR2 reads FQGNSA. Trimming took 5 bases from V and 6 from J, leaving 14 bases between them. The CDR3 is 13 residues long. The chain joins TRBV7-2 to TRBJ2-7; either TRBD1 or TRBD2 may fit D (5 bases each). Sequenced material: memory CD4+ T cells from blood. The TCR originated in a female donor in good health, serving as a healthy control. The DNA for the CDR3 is TGTGCCAGCAGCCTCCGAGGGGTAACCGAGCAGTACTTC. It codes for CASSLRGVTEQYF. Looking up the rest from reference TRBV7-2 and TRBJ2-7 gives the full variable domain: GAGVSQSPSNKVTEKGKDVELRCDPISGHTALYWYRQSLGQGLEFLIYFQGNSAPDKSGLPSDRFSAERTGGSVSTLTIQRTQQEDSAVYLCASSLRGVTEQYFGPGTRLTVT.